This TCR beta chain stems from a study of blood T cells in healthy people across ages. Germline V lookup: CDR1 DFQATT, CDR2 SNEGSKA (reference sequence). The length of the CDR3 is 15 residues. V lost 0 bases and J lost 7; bases outside the gene matches: 8. General observations from the study: The diversity estimates, figures obtained from one million T cells, were considered underestimates. Measured against age, TCR beta diversity per million T cells decreased in a roughly linear manner.

In this sample, this clonotype turned up many times. As yet, its antigen is unknown. The authors ran a second PCR of about 6 to 11 cycles using a sample-barcoded 5' primer and a J-beta primer mix. TCRdb reprocessed the 5' RACE reads via MiXCR and lists one record per CDR3 protein. This table has approximately 960,000 distinct CDR3 sequences, 25% to 35% appearing once. This same sample was also taken into another study, of T cells of mothers and their children.

Material: blood. This receptor was obtained from a woman aged 40 to 50 in good health. The V gene is TRBV20-1, the J gene TRBJ2-7; 11 bases agree with TRBD2. The DNA of the CDR3 is TGCAGTGCTAGAGAGGGTAGCGGGGGGGCGGAGGAGCAGTACTTC. This codes for CSAREGSGGAEEQYF.